These T cell receptor beta chains were read from a single sample in a study of blood T cells in healthy people across ages. A single record per CDR3 protein comes from TCRdb applying MiXCR to the 5' RACE reads. The sample has 550,000 to 750,000 distinct CDR3 sequences; around 21% are singletons. The sequencing sample was made of blood. The receptors originated from a man aged 65 to 85 in good health. The CDR3 runs from the conserved cysteine through the conserved F or W. The order of the fields is V gene, J gene, CDR3 protein.

TRBV2	NA	CASSVGIFGNEQFF
TRBV10-3	TRBJ2-2	CAISGTSGTGTGELFF
TRBV11-2	TRBJ2-3	CASSLLPGGTDTQYF
TRBV29-1	TRBJ1-1	CSTGGGGGGMNTEAFF
TRBV28	TRBJ1-3	CASSPPSGSPGNTIYF
TRBV9	TRBJ2-2	CASSLDTEELFF
TRBV4-1	TRBJ2-4	CASSQDSSPLAKNIQYF
TRBV19	TRBJ2-3	CASGTDTQYF
TRBV4-3	TRBJ1-2	CASSQDRVLGGSGYTF
TRBV20-1	TRBJ2-5	CSAASGQRFPETQYF
TRBV29-1	TRBJ1-1	CSATGGPMNTEAFF
TRBV12-3/TRBV12-4	TRBJ2-2	CASKTLGTGELFF
TRBV20-1	TRBJ2-7	CSARALLAGAYEQYF
TRBV20-1	TRBJ2-3	CSAYSGSDTQYF
TRBV27	TRBJ2-2	CASSDPGTSAGELFF
TRBV27	TRBJ1-6	CASSTRVSLRTPLHF
TRBV7-9	TRBJ2-7	CASSLNPRYEQYF
TRBV29-1	TRBJ1-1	CSVGGEKNTEAFF
TRBV11-2	NA	CASSRTRNSGQFF
TRBV2	TRBJ2-2	CASSGGPSGNTGELFF
TRBV25-1	TRBJ1-2	CASSAQGSGYGYTF
TRBV6-5	TRBJ1-1	CASSRDTNTEAFF
TRBV6-6	TRBJ1-1	CASSYQGRVGEAFF
TRBV4-2	TRBJ1-2	CASSQDSQNYGYTF
TRBV6-6	NA	CASSYPQGSVGYEQYF
TRBV20-1	NA	CSASVPGGNYEQYF
TRBV12-5	NA	CASGLSGGHEQFF
TRBV18	TRBJ2-3	CASSPGTSGKVADTQYF
TRBV4-3	TRBJ2-6	CASSQDTLVGLAASGANVLTF
TRBV5-1	NA	CASSLAGLEQFF
TRBV4-1	TRBJ2-1	CASSFHGEQFF
TRBV30	TRBJ2-1	CAFLADTYNEQFF
TRBV20-1	TRBJ2-1	CSARRTDDNEQFF
TRBV19	TRBJ1-6	CASSSTGTDNPPLHF
TRBV7-9	TRBJ2-3	CASKRGQPPDTQYF
TRBV7-7	NA	CASSPHSVETQYF
TRBV7-9	TRBJ2-2	CASSKSGTTGELFF
TRBV29-1	NA	CSVVGDLGETQYF
TRBV9	TRBJ2-2	CASSPPGLAPTGELFF
TRBV6-6	TRBJ1-2	CASSFKQGNGYTF